A single T cell receptor (beta chain) is shown here with its context. This specimen comes from a study of technical replicates of blood from several donors. Repertoires were generated with immunoSEQ multiplex PCR, while TCRdb's copy carries only in-frame clones and drops some. This sample carries roughly 70,000 clones, roughly 94% of them seen once, and the ten largest clones take approximately 0.4%. V lost 3 bases and J 7 bases, leaving 7 bases between the germline ends. In germline, CDR1 is SGHVS, CDR2 FQNEAQ. The CDR3 runs 12 residues. The genes are TRBV7-8 and TRBJ2-1, with unresolved D. This receptor was identified in a human donor in good health. The sample consisted of T cells isolated from PBMCs. The CDR3 DNA is TGTGCCAGCAGCTTTTCGGTAAATGAGCAGTTCTTC. The encoded protein is CASSFSVNEQFF.